Each of the 18 T cell receptor beta chains below was sequenced from the same sample in a study of T cell responses to AZD1222 COVID-19 vaccine. The repertoire was sequenced with immunoSEQ multiplex PCR; TCRdb's copy has only in-frame clones and lacks some. The profile covers roughly 120,000 clones, with approximately 93% appearing a single time and 2.9% taken by the ten largest. Sequenced material: peripheral blood, taken on day 0 of AZD1222 vaccination. The receptors stem from an adult in good health.

The CDR3 nucleotides are TGTGCCAGCAGCTTGGTAACATATAACTATGGCTACACCTTC. As protein: CASSLVTYNYGYTF. V gene TRBV5-5 combines with J gene TRBJ1-2; D unclear. V was cut by 0 bases and J by 1 base, with 7 bases left in between. The germline V gene encodes CDR1 SGHKS and CDR2 YYEKEE (reference sequence). The CDR3 runs 14 residues.

The CDR3 is CASSLDHNGYNEQFF. The CDR3 DNA follows: TGTGCCAGCAGCTTAGATCACAACGGATACAATGAGCAGTTCTTC. The chain uses TRBV11-2 and TRBJ2-1; D ambiguous. The germline V gene encodes CDR1 SGHAT and CDR2 FQNNGV. The V end was cut by 0 bases, the J end by 4 bases, with 10 bases between. There are 15 residues in the CDR3.

This rearrangement joins TRBV30 to TRBJ1-2, with D possibly TRBD1 on 6 matching bases. V dropped 1 base and J dropped 5 bases, with 14 bases sitting between them. CDR1 and CDR2 (germline): GTSNPN, SVGIG (reference sequence). The CDR3 covers 14 residues. As DNA, the CDR3 is TGTGCCTGGAGTGGGCCGGGACAAGAGTATGGCTACACCTTC. Translating gives CAWSGPGQEYGYTF. Using reference TRBV30 and TRBJ1-2 for the parts outside the CDR3, the full variable domain is SQTIHQWPATLVQPVGSPLSLECTVEGTSNPNLYWYRQAAGRGLQLLFYSVGIGQISSEVPQNLSASRPQDRQFILSSKKLLLSDSGFYLCAWSGPGQEYGYTFGSGTRLTVV.

This chain connects TRBV9 to TRBJ2-3; unclear D gene. V dropped 4 bases and J dropped 0 bases, with 21 bases sitting between them. From germline, CDR1 is SGDLS and CDR2 YYNGEE. This CDR3 contains 18 residues. CDR3 residues: CASSPDPGWVSSTDTQYF. The CDR3 coding sequence is TGTGCCAGCAGCCCCGACCCTGGTTGGGTATCTAGCACAGATACGCAGTATTTT.

This clone was seen a single time. This sequence joins TRBV4-1 and TRBJ2-7, with D possibly matching TRBD2 (6 bases). This CDR3 comprises 15 residues. Germline V gene sequence: CDR1 MGHRA, CDR2 YSYEKL. Trimming removed 4 bases from V and 3 bases from J, with 16 bases in between. In DNA, the CDR3 is TGCGCCAGCAGCCCTCCAGAGGGACTTCTCTACGAGCAGTACTTC. Translating it yields CASSPPEGLLYEQYF.

This clone was detected only a few times. CDR3 sequence (DNA): TGTGCCAGCAGTTACTCCACTAGCGGGTCCAACTACGAGCAGTACTTC. Translated: CASSYSTSGSNYEQYF. The gene calls are TRBV6-5 and TRBJ2-7; 9 bases line up with TRBD2. Losses at the gene ends were 0 bases for V and 3 bases for J; bases not matched to a gene: 6. There are 16 residues in the CDR3. CDR1 is MNHEY and CDR2 is SVGAGI in the germline V gene.

This sequence joins TRBV2 and TRBJ1-1; 7 bases agree with TRBD1. The CDR3 is made up of 14 amino acids. V shed 7 bases and J 3 bases; nucleotides not matched to a gene: 8. Germline V lookup: CDR1 SNHLY, CDR2 FYNNEI. CDR3 in amino acids: CASTDRVLDTEAFF. The CDR3 DNA reads TGTGCCAGCACCGACAGGGTATTGGACACTGAAGCTTTCTTT.

The chain carries TRBV6-5 and TRBJ1-6; 7 bases are shared with TRBD1. V was pared by 0 bases and J by 7 bases, with 0 bases of the junction left unmatched. The CDR3 extends over 14 amino acids. The V gene's germline CDR1 is MNHEY and CDR2 SVGAGI. The CDR3 protein is CASSYSTGNSPLHF. CDR3 bases: TGTGCCAGCAGTTACTCGACAGGGAATTCACCCCTCCACTTT.

The chain carries TRBV28 and TRBJ1-1; D is undetermined. V gave up 3 bases and J gave up 1 base, with 6 bases separating them. Germline loops: CDR1 MDHEN, CDR2 SYDVKM. This CDR3 is 13 amino acids long. DNA of the CDR3: TGTGCCAGCAGTTTGGTGGGGAACACTGAAGCTTTCTTT. It codes for CASSLVGNTEAFF.

The chain couples TRBV2 to TRBJ1-4, with D unresolved. Trimming stripped 7 bases from V and 10 bases from J, with 7 bases between. Per germline, CDR1 SNHLY and CDR2 FYNNEI. This CDR3 comprises 10 residues. This chain's CDR3 is CASNGVKLFF. The CDR3 DNA sequence: TGTGCCAGCAACGGTGTAAAACTGTTTTTT. Full variable domain (remainder filled in from reference TRBV2 and TRBJ1-4): EPEVTQTPSHQVTQMGQEVILRCVPISNHLYFYWYRQILGQKVEFLVSFYNNEISEKSEIFDDQFSVERPDGSNFTLKIRSTKLEDSAMYFCASNGVKLFFGSGTQLSVL.

The chain uses TRBV14 and TRBJ2-5, with D maybe TRBD1 (6 bases). Per germline, CDR1 SGHDN and CDR2 FVKESK. Trimming pared 3 bases from V and 5 bases from J, leaving 10 bases between. This CDR3 has 13 residues. CDR3 loop: CASSHQDRETQYF. The CDR3 DNA sequence: TGTGCCAGCAGCCACCAAGACAGGGAGACCCAGTACTTC. The whole variable domain, remainder taken from reference TRBV14 and TRBJ2-5, is EAGVTQFPSHSVIEKGQTVTLRCDPISGHDNLYWYRRVMGKEIKFLLHFVKESKQDESGMPNNRFLAERTGGTYSTLKVQPAELEDSGVYFCASSHQDRETQYFGPGTRLLVL.

V and J are TRBV5-3 and TRBJ1-2, with TRBD1 matching 7 bases. TRBV5-3 is flagged as an ORF with uncertain function. The CDR3 is made up of 13 amino acids. J gave up 5 bases and V 4 bases, and 5 bases lay outside the gene matches. The CDR3 protein is CARSRDRRYGYTF. In DNA, the CDR3 is TGTGCCAGAAGCCGGGACAGAAGATATGGCTACACCTTC.

The V and J genes are TRBV7-8 and TRBJ1-1; 9 bases match TRBD1. V lost 5 bases, J lost 4 bases, and 2 bases stayed unmatched. CDR1 is SGHVS, CDR2 FQNEAQ, per germline. The CDR3 sequence is 13 residues long. For the CDR3, the DNA is TGTGCCAGCAGCGCGACAGGGGGCACTGAAGCTTTCTTT. Its translation: CASSATGGTEAFF.

CDR3 loop: CATSEPGTDTNEKLFF. Here the CDR3 DNA reads TGTGCCACCAGCGAACCGGGGACCGATACTAATGAAAAACTGTTTTTT. This chain joins TRBV15 and TRBJ1-4, with a weak D call TRBD1 (5 bases). This CDR3 is 16 amino acids long. Trimming stripped 5 bases from V and 2 bases from J, with 15 bases between. Germline V CDR1 and CDR2: LNHNV, YYDKDF (reference sequence).

The genes are TRBV19 and TRBJ1-2; maybe TRBD1 (6 bases). The CDR3 loop spans 15 amino acids. Germline lookup yields CDR1 LNHDA and CDR2 SQIVND (reference sequence). Trimming stripped 3 bases from V and 2 bases from J, with 13 bases between. CDR3 sequence (DNA): TGTGCCAGTAGTATCACTCAGGGACACAACTATGGCTACACCTTC. It specifies CASSITQGHNYGYTF.

The CDR3 coding sequence is TGTGCCAGCAGCCAAGATAGGCTAGCGGGAGGAGATCAGTTCTTC. Protein product: CASSQDRLAGGDQFF. The chain carries TRBV4-2 and TRBJ2-1, with 11 bases aligning to TRBD2. The V and J ends lost 0 bases and 13 bases, in that order; junction bases with no gene match: 8. The CDR3 extends over 15 amino acids. In germline, CDR1 is LGHNA, CDR2 YNFKEQ.

The rearrangement links TRBV7-8 to TRBJ1-4, with a tentative D call TRBD1 (5 bases). The V end was cut by 4 bases, the J end by 7 bases, with 13 bases between. This CDR3 region has 14 residues. CDR1 SGHVS and CDR2 FQNEAQ come from the germline V gene. The CDR3 DNA reads as TGTGCCAGCAGCTCCGACACGGGGCGTGAAAAACTGTTTTTT. Its translation: CASSSDTGREKLFF. Based on the CDR3 plus reference TRBV7-8 and TRBJ1-4, the full variable domain is GAGVSQSPRYKVAKRGQDVALRCDPISGHVSLFWYQQALGQGPEFLTYFQNEAQLDKSGLPSDRFFAERPEGSVSTLKIQRTQQEDSAVYLCASSSDTGREKLFFGSGTQLSVL.

J is TRBJ2-1 and V is TRBV7-8; 8 bases are shared with TRBD2. V shed 3 bases, J shed 3 bases, and the junction held 4 bases outside the gene matches. The CDR3 covers 15 residues. Germline-derived CDR1 and CDR2 are SGHVS and FQNEAQ. In DNA, the CDR3 is TGTGCCAGCAGCTTTCGGACTAGCAACTACAATGAGCAGTTCTTC. Its translation: CASSFRTSNYNEQFF.